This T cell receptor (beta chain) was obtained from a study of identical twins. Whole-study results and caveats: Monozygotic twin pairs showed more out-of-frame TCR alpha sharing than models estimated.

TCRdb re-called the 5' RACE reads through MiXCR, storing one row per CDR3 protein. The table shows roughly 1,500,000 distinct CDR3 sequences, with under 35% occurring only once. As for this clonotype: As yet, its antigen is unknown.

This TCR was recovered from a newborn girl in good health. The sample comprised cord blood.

DNA of the CDR3: TGTGCCAGCAGGGTAGGAACCTCCTACGAGCAGTACTTC. This gives the protein CASRVGTSYEQYF. The J gene is TRBJ2-7, the V gene TRBV6-1, with D unresolved. Looked up from germline, CDR1 is MNHNS and CDR2 is SASEGT. This CDR3 region has 13 residues. Trimming cost V 6 bases and J 0 bases, with 9 bases left between them.